This T cell receptor beta chain was found in a study of tumor-infiltrating lymphocytes in primary liver carcinoma. At the level of the study: Resection treated the patients' primary liver carcinoma. Sample yields of productive TCRbeta reads, ranging from roughly 3.5 to 8 million, were similar across tissue types. Broader study findings: Tumor-blood pairs (like tumor-adjacent pairs) overlapped less than tumor region pairs did.

This clonotype came up once. Its antigen is not identified. In addition to blood RNA drawn from unsorted whole blood, germline DNA was extracted. Researchers generated TCR beta cDNA from 500 ng of total RNA, relying on a constant-region primer. What produced the TCR beta libraries was three nested multiplex PCR rounds using slightly modified ARM-PCR. TCRdb re-called the multiplex PCR reads with MiXCR, one entry per CDR3 protein. The data contain nearly 200,000 distinct CDR3 sequences, about 65% of them singletons. The source of this sequence is a woman aged 55 to 70 with primary liver carcinoma and hepatitis B virus infection. The sample comprised peripheral blood.

The CDR3 here is CASSPQTGAGGDYEQYF. DNA of the CDR3: TGTGCCAGCAGTCCCCAGACAGGGGCAGGAGGGGACTACGAGCAGTACTTC. The V call is TRBV11-2, the J call TRBJ2-7, with 8 nucleotides matching TRBD1. This CDR3 comprises 17 residues. The V gene end was trimmed by 6 bases and the J gene end by 3 bases; junction bases not matched to a gene: 16. Germline-derived CDR1 and CDR2 are SGHAT and FQNNGV.